The 32 T cell receptor beta chains given below trace back to one sample, sequenced in a study of somatic mutations in cytotoxic T cells in rheumatoid arthritis. TCRdb's table, derived via immunoSEQ multiplex PCR, lists solely in-frame clones and lacks some. In the table there are approximately 13,000 clones, 82% of which are singletons. The source material was CD8+ T cells sorted from blood. Receptor source: an adult with rheumatoid arthritis.

To note about this clone: Other DNA sequences in the same sample also yield this CDR3. The chain uses TRBV25-1 and TRBJ2-7, with 8 bases aligning to TRBD1. This CDR3 is 15 amino acids long. Trimming removed 3 bases from V and 3 bases from J; junction bases left unmatched: 7. Germline lookup yields CDR1 MGHDK and CDR2 SYGVNS. The CDR3 DNA reads as TGTGCCAGCAGTGACCATGACAGGGGTCTCTACGAGCAGTACTTC. It translates to CASSDHDRGLYEQYF.

The chain combines TRBV4-2 with TRBJ2-7; D uncertain. The V end was cut by 0 bases, the J end by 3 bases, with 9 bases between. The CDR3 contains 14 residues. In germline, CDR1 is LGHNA, CDR2 YNFKEQ. The CDR3 nucleotides are TGTGCCAGCAGCCAAGATCTGGGTATCTACGAGCAGTACTTC. Residues: CASSQDLGIYEQYF.

The chain has TRBV4-3 and TRBJ2-1, with 8 bases fitting TRBD2. Trimming at V came to 0 bases and at J to 5 bases, leaving 6 bases not matched to a gene. Per the germline V gene, CDR1 is LGHNA and CDR2 is YSLEER. This CDR3 contains 16 residues. The CDR3 nucleotides are TGCGCCAGCAGCCAAGATCGAGGACTAGCCAACAATGAGCAGTTCTTC. This sequence encodes CASSQDRGLANNEQFF.

The rearrangement uses TRBV6-5 and TRBJ1-5; D is possibly TRBD1 (5 bases). Germline V gene data show CDR1 as MNHEY and CDR2 as SVGAGI. This CDR3 has 15 residues. V was shortened by 8 bases and J by 0 bases, with 14 bases between the two germline ends. The CDR3 loop is CASQAGWGSNQPQHF. In nucleotides, the CDR3 is TGTGCCAGCCAGGCAGGGTGGGGTAGCAATCAGCCCCAGCATTTT.

This chain uses TRBV7-3 with TRBJ1-1; D unclear. V lost 4 bases, J lost 1 base, and 7 bases lay in between. The germline V gene encodes CDR1 SGHTA and CDR2 FQGTGA. The CDR3 runs 13 residues. Written as DNA, the CDR3 is TGTGCCAGCAGCTCGACGGAGAACACTGAAGCTTTCTTT. As protein: CASSSTENTEAFF.

The CDR3 region has the DNA TGTGCCAGCAGCCCACAGGGATTCCGCCCTGGAAACACCATATATTTT. Its translation: CASSPQGFRPGNTIYF. The gene calls are TRBV28 and TRBJ1-3; perhaps TRBD1 as D (6 bases). V was shortened by 6 bases and J by 2 bases, with 17 bases between the two germline ends. There are 16 residues in the CDR3. The germline V gene has CDR1 MDHEN and CDR2 SYDVKM.

The table lists this clone with a count of one. This chain uses TRBV7-9 with TRBJ1-2; 10 bases map to TRBD1. CDR3 length: 14 amino acids. Unmatched junction bases numbered 6, after V lost 3 bases and J lost 8 bases. In germline, CDR1 is SEHNR, CDR2 FQNEAQ (reference sequence). The DNA of the CDR3 is TGTGCCAGCAGCTTCGGGGACAGGGGAGGCGGCTACACCTTC. This codes for CASSFGDRGGGYTF. Variable domain in full (rest from reference TRBV7-9 and TRBJ1-2): DTGVSQNPRHKITKRGQNVTFRCDPISEHNRLYWYRQTLGQGPEFLTYFQNEAQLEKSRLLSDRFSAERPKGSFSTLEIQRTEQGDSAMYLCASSFGDRGGGYTFGSGTRLTVV.

This chain links TRBV7-9 with TRBJ2-7, with 8 bases that match TRBD1. Trimming took 4 bases from V and 5 from J; bases not matched to a gene: 16. Germline V gives CDR1 SEHNR, CDR2 FQNEAQ (reference sequence). The length of the CDR3 is 17 residues. The CDR3 is CASSSPGAQGGGDEQYF. DNA of the CDR3: TGTGCCAGCAGCTCCCCTGGGGCACAGGGGGGCGGGGACGAGCAGTACTTC.

The chain joins TRBV2 to TRBJ2-7; TRBD1 matches at 7 bases. The CDR3 has 14 amino acids. CDR1 and CDR2 (germline): SNHLY, FYNNEI. After removal of 2 bases from V and 2 bases from J, the junction contained 3 bases not matched to a gene. The CDR3 bases are TGTGCCAGCAGTGAATCCGGGACAGCCTACGAGCAGTACTTC. Its protein product is CASSESGTAYEQYF.

This clone was found once. The chain couples TRBV28 to TRBJ2-3, with 13 bases matching TRBD2. The CDR3 covers 21 residues. Germline values: CDR1 MDHEN, CDR2 SYDVKM. Trimming at V came to 5 bases and at J to 3 bases, leaving 20 bases not matched to a gene. CDR3 DNA sequence: TGTGCCAGCAGTCCCGGGACTAGCGGGATAGACGCCTATTGGCGGACAGATACGCAGTATTTT. Its translation: CASSPGTSGIDAYWRTDTQYF.

The chain carries TRBV10-3 and TRBJ2-7; 13 nucleotides match TRBD2. CDR1 is ENHRY and CDR2 is SYGVKD in the germline V gene. V was pared by 10 bases and J by 4 bases, with 4 bases of the junction left unmatched. The CDR3 loop spans 13 amino acids. CDR3 protein: CATGLAGEYEQYF. The CDR3 nucleotides read TGTGCCACTGGACTAGCGGGAGAGTACGAGCAGTACTTC.

This clone was recorded a few times. The chain uses TRBV21-1 and TRBJ2-7; the table assigns TRBD2, which was not confirmed against the DNA. TRBV21-1 is classified as a pseudogene. This CDR3 is built from 16 residues. CDR3 DNA: TGTGCCAGCAGCAAAGTGGTCTCGGGGATCTCCTACGAGCAGTACTTC. Amino acids: CASSKVVSGISYEQYF.

The CDR3 here is CASSLGLAPDTQYF. CDR3 DNA sequence: TGTGCCAGCAGCTTGGGACTAGCGCCCGATACGCAGTATTTT. The V and J genes are TRBV7-9 and TRBJ2-3; 10 bases are a match to TRBD2. This CDR3 is built from 14 residues. Germline values: CDR1 SEHNR, CDR2 FQNEAQ (reference sequence). V lost 3 bases and J lost 6; bases outside the gene matches: 3.

V is TRBV6-6 and J is TRBJ1-5, with D perhaps TRBD1 (5 bases). Looked up from germline, CDR1 is MNHNY and CDR2 is SVGAGI (reference sequence). The CDR3 totals 15 residues. Trimming stripped 7 bases from V and 0 bases from J, with 13 bases between. CDR3 loop: CASNGGGYSNQPQHF. The CDR3 DNA is TGTGCCAGCAACGGGGGGGGGTATAGCAATCAGCCCCAGCATTTT.

This chain uses TRBV28 with TRBJ1-1; TRBD1 is a possible D gene (6 bases). With 3 bases removed from V and 11 bases from J, the gap between germline ends came to 10 bases. The germline gives CDR1 MDHEN, CDR2 SYDVKM. This CDR3 is 11 amino acids long. The CDR3 spells CASSLGGEAFF. CDR3 sequence (DNA): TGTGCCAGCAGTTTGGGGGGCGAGGCTTTCTTT.

CDR3 region: CAWSPPDARRQPQHF. The DNA for the CDR3 is TGTGCCTGGAGTCCGCCGGACGCAAGGAGGCAGCCCCAGCATTTT. The gene calls are TRBV30 and TRBJ1-5; D gene uncertain. Germline V gene data show CDR1 as GTSNPN and CDR2 as SVGIG (reference sequence). CDR3 length: 15 amino acids. Trimming took 2 bases from V and 7 from J, leaving 18 bases between them. Drawing the rest from reference TRBV30 and TRBJ1-5, the complete variable domain is SQTIHQWPATLVQPVGSPLSLECTVEGTSNPNLYWYRQAAGRGLQLLFYSVGIGQISSEVPQNLSASRPQDRQFILSSKKLLLSDSGFYLCAWSPPDARRQPQHFGDGTRLSIL.

The rearrangement joins TRBV5-5 to TRBJ2-1; no reliable D call. The ends were cut back, 0 bases at V and 0 bases at J, with 7 bases in the middle. The length of the CDR3 is 15 residues. Per the germline V gene, CDR1 is SGHKS and CDR2 is YYEKEE (reference sequence). The chain's CDR3 is CASSLAASSYNEQFF. CDR3 sequence (DNA): TGTGCCAGCAGCTTGGCGGCGAGCTCCTACAATGAGCAGTTCTTC.

The gene calls are TRBV30 and TRBJ1-1; unclear D gene. This CDR3 is built from 11 residues. From germline, CDR1 is GTSNPN and CDR2 SVGIG (reference sequence). Trimming cost V 8 bases and J 3 bases, with 10 bases left between them. CDR3 bases: TGTGCCGCCCCAGGTTACACTGAAGCTTTCTTT. This translates into CAAPGYTEAFF.

The chain carries TRBV5-4 and TRBJ1-1, with unresolved D. In germline, CDR1 is SGHNT, CDR2 YYREEE (reference sequence). V was pared by 4 bases and J by 7 bases, with 8 bases between. The CDR3 spans 11 residues. As DNA, the CDR3 is TGTGCCAGCAGCACCGGCAGTGAAGCTTTCTTT. As protein: CASSTGSEAFF.

The genes are TRBV4-1 and TRBJ1-5, with 8 bases fitting TRBD1. CDR3 size: 15 residues. The germline CDR1 and CDR2 sequences are MGHRA and YSYEKL. The V segment lost 4 bases and the J segment 7 bases; nucleotides outside the gene matches: 9. In DNA form, the CDR3 reads TGCGCCAGCAGCCCGACAGGGGCGGCGTGGCAGCCCCAGCATTTT. Its protein product is CASSPTGAAWQPQHF.

This chain links TRBV19 with TRBJ2-3; D is unclear. Germline V CDR1 and CDR2: LNHDA, SQIVND (reference sequence). This CDR3 region has 12 residues. Trimming left V 5 bases short and J 8 bases short, with 11 bases between. CDR3 sequence: CASSADAGTQYF. CDR3 nucleotide sequence: TGTGCCAGTAGTGCAGACGCAGGTACGCAGTATTTT.

The chain carries TRBV9 and TRBJ2-1; 9 nucleotides match TRBD2. Losses at the gene ends were 1 base for V and 7 bases for J; bases not matched to a gene: 6. Germline CDR1 is SGDLS and CDR2 is YYNGEE. The CDR3 sequence is 15 residues long. In DNA form, the CDR3 reads TGTGCCAGCAGCGTATGGGCGGGGGGGCAGAATGAGCAGTTCTTC. Translating gives CASSVWAGGQNEQFF.

The chain carries TRBV7-9 and TRBJ2-6; a possible D gene is TRBD1 (5 bases). The V end lost 1 base, the J end lost 3 bases, and 7 bases lay between the germline ends. Germline-derived CDR1 and CDR2 are SEHNR and FQNEAQ (reference sequence). The CDR3 sequence is 15 residues long. The CDR3 spells CASSLERGGANVLTF. CDR3 bases: TGTGCCAGCAGCTTAGAAAGGGGTGGGGCCAACGTCCTGACTTTC.

The chain links TRBV5-1 to TRBJ1-2, with no clear D. The CDR3 sequence is 15 residues long. CDR1 and CDR2 from the germline V gene are SGHRS and YFSETQ. With 0 bases removed from V and 8 bases from J, the gap between germline ends came to 17 bases. The CDR3 region is CASSLDLTYSGGYTF. DNA for the CDR3: TGCGCCAGCAGCTTGGATTTGACGTACTCGGGCGGCTACACCTTC.

The V gene is TRBV4-3, the J gene TRBJ2-7; 9 bases map to TRBD1. CDR1 is LGHNA, CDR2 YSLEER, per germline. This CDR3 spans 14 amino acids. The ends lost 4 bases at V and 1 base at J; junction bases unmatched: 2. CDR3: CASSPGTGSYEQYF. CDR3 nucleotide sequence: TGCGCCAGCAGCCCCGGGACAGGGTCCTACGAGCAGTACTTC.

The rearrangement joins TRBV27 to TRBJ2-7; 7 bases are a match to TRBD1. The ends lost 4 bases at V and 2 bases at J; junction bases unmatched: 5. This CDR3 has 14 residues. CDR1 is MNHEY and CDR2 is SMNVEV in the germline V gene (reference sequence). CDR3 in amino acids: CASSSAGTAYEQYF. CDR3 sequence (DNA): TGTGCCAGCAGTTCAGCCGGGACAGCCTACGAGCAGTACTTC.

This rearrangement joins TRBV7-9 to TRBJ1-2; maybe TRBD1 (6 bases). This CDR3 has 15 amino acids. V lost 4 bases to trimming and J lost 8 bases, with 20 bases between them. The germline V gene has CDR1 SEHNR and CDR2 FQNEAQ (reference sequence). The CDR3 loop reads CASSYEGGRSKGYTF. CDR3 DNA: TGTGCCAGCAGCTACGAAGGGGGTAGAAGTAAAGGCTACACCTTC. Based on the CDR3 plus reference TRBV7-9 and TRBJ1-2, the full variable domain is DTGVSQNPRHKITKRGQNVTFRCDPISEHNRLYWYRQTLGQGPEFLTYFQNEAQLEKSRLLSDRFSAERPKGSFSTLEIQRTEQGDSAMYLCASSYEGGRSKGYTFGSGTRLTVV.

The rearrangement links TRBV10-1 to TRBJ2-1; 8 bases match TRBD2. Per the germline V gene, CDR1 is WNHNN and CDR2 is SYGVQD (reference sequence). V was pared by 3 bases and J by 6 bases, with 13 bases of the junction left unmatched. The CDR3 contains 17 residues. CDR3 region: CASSDRLGGGRGNEQFF. The CDR3 DNA sequence: TGCGCCAGCAGTGACCGACTTGGCGGGGGGCGCGGCAATGAGCAGTTCTTC.

The V gene is TRBV19, the J gene TRBJ1-2; 8 bases are shared with TRBD1. The CDR3 has 14 residues. Per the germline V gene, CDR1 is LNHDA and CDR2 is SQIVND (reference sequence). J lost 7 bases, V lost 6 bases, and 10 bases had no gene match. The CDR3 bases are TGTGCCAGTAGCAAAGACAGGGGATTGGCTGGCTACACCTTC. This sequence encodes CASSKDRGLAGYTF.

The V and J genes are TRBV7-9 and TRBJ2-1; D gene unclear. The CDR3 is made up of 14 amino acids. Germline lookup yields CDR1 SEHNR and CDR2 FQNEAQ (reference sequence). The V end lost 5 bases, the J end lost 0 bases, and 8 bases lay between the germline ends. CDR3 coding DNA: TGTGCCAGCAGCCCAACGGGCTCCTACAATGAGCAGTTCTTC. Amino acids: CASSPTGSYNEQFF.

The gene calls are TRBV7-6 and TRBJ2-7, with 13 positions matching TRBD2. This CDR3 comprises 19 residues. The ends lost 3 bases at V and 4 bases at J; junction bases unmatched: 15. Germline CDR1 reads SGHVS; CDR2 reads FNYEAQ. The CDR3 protein is CASSFFPPGLAGDEYEQYF. The CDR3 DNA sequence: TGTGCCAGCAGCTTCTTCCCTCCAGGACTAGCGGGGGACGAGTACGAGCAGTACTTC.

This clone has just one count. The chain links TRBV6-6 to TRBJ1-1, with D unclear. This CDR3 spans 11 amino acids. Per the germline V gene, CDR1 is MNHNY and CDR2 is SVGAGI (reference sequence). The V gene lost 5 bases and the J gene lost 14 bases, with 15 bases spanning the gap. The chain's CDR3 is CASSPGRGGFF. The CDR3 DNA follows: TGTGCCAGCAGTCCCGGACGTGGTGGGTTCTTT.